This T cell receptor (beta chain) was captured in a study of blood T cells in healthy people across ages. Primed by a sample-barcoded 5' primer and a J-beta primer mix, a second PCR proceeded for roughly 6 to 12 cycles. TCRdb re-derived calls from the 5' RACE reads in MiXCR, one entry per CDR3 protein. Among over 600,000 distinct CDR3 sequences listed, around 45% were seen once. CDR3 length equals 14 residues. The V end lost 2 bases, the J end lost 0 bases, and 9 bases lay between the germline ends. Germline loops: CDR1 GTSNPN, CDR2 SVGIG (reference sequence). V usage is TRBV30 and J usage is TRBJ2-3; D perhaps matches TRBD2 (6 bases). The specimen sequenced was blood. This clonotype was obtained from a man aged 80 or over in good health. The CDR3 nucleotides are TGTGCCTGGAGTTCCGGGACTAGCACAGATACGCAGTATTTT. Translation gives CAWSSGTSTDTQYF.